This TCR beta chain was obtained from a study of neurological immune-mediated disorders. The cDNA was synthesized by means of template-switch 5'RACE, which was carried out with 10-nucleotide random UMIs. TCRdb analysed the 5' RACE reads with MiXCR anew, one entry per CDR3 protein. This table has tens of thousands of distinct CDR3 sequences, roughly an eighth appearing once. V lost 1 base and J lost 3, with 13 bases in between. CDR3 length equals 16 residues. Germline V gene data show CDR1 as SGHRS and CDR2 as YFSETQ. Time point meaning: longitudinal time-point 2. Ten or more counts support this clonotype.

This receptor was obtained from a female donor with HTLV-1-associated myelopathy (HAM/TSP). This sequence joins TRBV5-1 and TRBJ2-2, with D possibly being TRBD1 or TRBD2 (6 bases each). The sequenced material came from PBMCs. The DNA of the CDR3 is TGCGCCAGCAGCTTGTCCGGGGGCCTCCACACCGGGGAGCTGTTTTTT. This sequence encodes CASSLSGGLHTGELFF.